This T cell receptor beta chain derives from a study of blood T cell repertoires in COVID-19 (dated by TCRdb to the early 2020s). Context from the whole study: Collaborator samples came from the United States, Italy and Spain and covered acute and convalescent phases of COVID-19. The material from the prospective study consisted of cDNA or gDNA derived from T cells, B-cell-depleted T cells, or PBMCs. Deeply sampled blood TCRbeta repertoires from subjects exposed to, actively infected with, or recovered from COVID-19 were included in the dataset. A freely available public database, intended as a resource for researchers studying the immune response to SARS-CoV-2, is where the repertoires were released. The samples were drawn from two sources: the first 160 participants of the ongoing ImmuneRACE study, and 1,000 to 1,500 subjects contributed by 6 global collaborators. Sample metadata almost always included a de-identified subject ID, COVID-19 status, age in years and sex. Where HLA class I and class II types were available, the types were taken from metadata supplied by the sample provider, not from assay-based typing.

Participants in the prospective study were aged 18 to 89 years, lived in 20 to 25 United States geographic areas, and enrolled through a virtual design. In the prospective study, cohorts were assigned on the basis of participant-reported clinical history obtained from a screening survey and a study questionnaire. Each participant in the prospective study had whole blood, serum and a nasopharyngeal or oropharyngeal swab collected by mobile phlebotomists. Participants in the prospective study had the option to provide additional blood draws and questionnaires over a roughly 2-month period. Before DNA extraction, prospective study blood samples were shipped either frozen or at room temperature. With respect to this clone: Its target antigen remains unknown. One base away there is no much larger clone; base qualities are not given.

TCRbeta CDR3 regions were amplified from genomic DNA using the immunoSEQ Assay, a bias-controlled multiplex PCR. Per the authors' processing: Nucleated cell counts per sample were estimated from amplification of reference gene primers within the assay. To quantify the absolute abundance of each unique TCRbeta CDR3 rearrangement, sequence reads were collapsed and filtered. For each sample, productive Simpson clonality was calculated as the square root of Simpson's diversity index across productive rearrangements. TCRdb obtained this table from immuneACCESS and retained in-frame rearrangements with V and J assigned. These tables miss some clones; where compared with another copy, unresolved V genes account for less than half of the shortfall, and the remainder is unexplained. V and J calls and clone size are those listed in that table; D and trimming were worked out from the DNA. This sample is represented by about 240,000 clones; approximately 86% of them were singletons. Just over 2.5% of the sample rests with the top ten.

General study outcomes and caveats: How much clinical and demographic metadata was included differed by source and by participant, and the metadata was provided uncurated.

CDR1 and CDR2 were assigned from the germline V gene as SGHDT and YYEEEE. The V and J ends are trimmed by 5 bases and 6 bases, leaving 15 bases between them. The CDR3 sequence holds 14 residues, the cysteine and phenylalanine included. The kept DNA is CDR3 alone, 42 bases in frame from the first base. Rearrangement joined TRBV5-6 to TRBJ2-1; the D segment could be TRBD2, given 6 matching bases. The sample taken for sequencing was PBMCs or T cells enriched from blood (not recorded which). This sequence was found in a woman under 40 with acute COVID-19. The bases read TGTGCCAGCAGACTGGCGGGGACCGCCAATGAGCAGTTCTTC. This translates into CASRLAGTANEQFF. Outside the CDR3, residues come from the reference TRBV5-6 and TRBJ2-1 proteins, so the full variable domain is: DAGVTQSPTHLIKTRGQQVTLRCSPKSGHDTVSWYQQALGQGPQFIFQYYEEEERQRGNFPDRFSGHQFPNYSSELNVNALLLGDSALYLCASRLAGTANEQFFGPGTRLTVL.